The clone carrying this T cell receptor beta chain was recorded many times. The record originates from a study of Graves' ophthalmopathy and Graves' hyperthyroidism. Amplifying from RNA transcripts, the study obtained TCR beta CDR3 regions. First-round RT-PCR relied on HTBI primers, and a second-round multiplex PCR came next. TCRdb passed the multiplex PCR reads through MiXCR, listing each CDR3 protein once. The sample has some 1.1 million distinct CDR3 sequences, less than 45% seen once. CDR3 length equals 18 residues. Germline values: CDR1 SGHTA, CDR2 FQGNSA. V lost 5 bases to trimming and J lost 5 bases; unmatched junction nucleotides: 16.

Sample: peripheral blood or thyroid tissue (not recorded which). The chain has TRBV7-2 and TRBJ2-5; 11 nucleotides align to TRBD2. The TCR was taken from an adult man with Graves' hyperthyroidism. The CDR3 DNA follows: TGTGCCAGCAGCCCGCAGGGTACTAGCGGGAGTCGGGGGGAGACCCAGTACTTC. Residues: CASSPQGTSGSRGETQYF.